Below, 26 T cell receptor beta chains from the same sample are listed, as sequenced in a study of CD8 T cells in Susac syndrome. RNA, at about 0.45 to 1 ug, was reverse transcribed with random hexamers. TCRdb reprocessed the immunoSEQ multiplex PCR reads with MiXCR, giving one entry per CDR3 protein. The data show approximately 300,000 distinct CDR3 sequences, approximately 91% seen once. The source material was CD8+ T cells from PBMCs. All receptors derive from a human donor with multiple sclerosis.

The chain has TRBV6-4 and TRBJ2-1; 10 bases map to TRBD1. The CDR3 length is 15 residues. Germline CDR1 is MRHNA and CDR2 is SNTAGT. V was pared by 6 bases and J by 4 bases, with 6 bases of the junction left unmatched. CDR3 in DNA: TGTGCCAGCAGCACCGGGACAGGGGAATACAATGAGCAGTTCTTC. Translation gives CASSTGTGEYNEQFF.

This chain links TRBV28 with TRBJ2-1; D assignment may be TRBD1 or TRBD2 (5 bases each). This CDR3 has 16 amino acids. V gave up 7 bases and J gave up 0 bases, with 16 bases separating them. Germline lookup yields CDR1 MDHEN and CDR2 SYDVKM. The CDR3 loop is CASTPRGSRSYNEQFF. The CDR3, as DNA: TGTGCCAGCACCCCCCGGGGCAGCCGCTCCTACAATGAGCAGTTCTTC.

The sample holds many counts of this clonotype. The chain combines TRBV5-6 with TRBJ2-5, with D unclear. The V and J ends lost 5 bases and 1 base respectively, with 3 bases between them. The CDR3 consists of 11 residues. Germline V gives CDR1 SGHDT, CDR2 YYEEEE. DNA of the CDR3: TGTGCCAGCAGTTCCCAAGAGACCCAGTACTTC. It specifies CASSSQETQYF. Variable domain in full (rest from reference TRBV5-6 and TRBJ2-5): DAGVTQSPTHLIKTRGQQVTLRCSPKSGHDTVSWYQQALGQGPQFIFQYYEEEERQRGNFPDRFSGHQFPNYSSELNVNALLLGDSALYLCASSSQETQYFGPGTRLLVL.

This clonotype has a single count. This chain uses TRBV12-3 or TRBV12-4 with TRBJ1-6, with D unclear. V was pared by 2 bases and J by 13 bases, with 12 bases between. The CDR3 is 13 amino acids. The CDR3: CASSLLPAGPLHF. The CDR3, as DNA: TGTGCCAGCAGTTTACTGCCCGCTGGTCCCCTCCACTTT.

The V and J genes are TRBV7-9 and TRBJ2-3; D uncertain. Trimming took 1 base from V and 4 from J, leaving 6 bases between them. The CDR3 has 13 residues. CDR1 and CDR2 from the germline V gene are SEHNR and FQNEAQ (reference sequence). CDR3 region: CASSLVASDTQYF. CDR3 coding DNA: TGTGCCAGCAGCTTAGTTGCGTCAGATACGCAGTATTTT.

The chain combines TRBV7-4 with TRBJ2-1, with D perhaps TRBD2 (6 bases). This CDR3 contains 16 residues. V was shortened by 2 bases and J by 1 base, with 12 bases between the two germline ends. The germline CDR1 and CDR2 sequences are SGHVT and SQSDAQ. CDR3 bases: TGTGCCAGCAGCTTACGCCTCGGGGGTTCCTACAATGAGCAGTTCTTC. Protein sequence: CASSLRLGGSYNEQFF.

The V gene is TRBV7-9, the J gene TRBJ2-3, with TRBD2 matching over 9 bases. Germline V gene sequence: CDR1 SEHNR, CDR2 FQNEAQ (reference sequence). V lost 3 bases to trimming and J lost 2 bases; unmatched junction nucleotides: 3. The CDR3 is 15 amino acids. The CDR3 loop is CASSFVAGVTDTQYF. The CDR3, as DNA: TGTGCCAGCAGCTTTGTAGCGGGGGTCACAGATACGCAGTATTTT.

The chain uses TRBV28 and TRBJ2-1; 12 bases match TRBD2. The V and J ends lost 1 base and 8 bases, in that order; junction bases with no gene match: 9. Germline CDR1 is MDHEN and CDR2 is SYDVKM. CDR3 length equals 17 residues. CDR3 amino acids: CASSLSLRTSGDYEQFF. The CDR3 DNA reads TGTGCCAGCAGTTTATCCCTCCGGACTAGCGGGGATTATGAGCAGTTCTTC.

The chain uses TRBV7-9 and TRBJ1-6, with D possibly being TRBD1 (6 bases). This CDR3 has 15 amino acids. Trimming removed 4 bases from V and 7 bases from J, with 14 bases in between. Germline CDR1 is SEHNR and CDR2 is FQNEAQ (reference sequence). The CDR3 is CASSSSGEPNSPLHF. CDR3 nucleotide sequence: TGTGCCAGCAGCTCATCAGGGGAGCCGAATTCACCCCTCCACTTT.

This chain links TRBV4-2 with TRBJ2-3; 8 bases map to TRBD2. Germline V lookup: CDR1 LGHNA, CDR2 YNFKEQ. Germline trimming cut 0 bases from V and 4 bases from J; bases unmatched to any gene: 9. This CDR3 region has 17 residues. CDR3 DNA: TGTGCCAGCAGCCAAGAAGACAGCGGGGGCCCGCCAGATACGCAGTATTTT. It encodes CASSQEDSGGPPDTQYF.

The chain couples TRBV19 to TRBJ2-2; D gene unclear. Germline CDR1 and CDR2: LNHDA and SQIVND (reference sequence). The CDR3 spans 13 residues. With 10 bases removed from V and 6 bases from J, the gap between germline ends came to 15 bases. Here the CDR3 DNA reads TGTGCCACTATGAAACCTCAGGCCGGGGAGCTGTTTTTT. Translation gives CATMKPQAGELFF. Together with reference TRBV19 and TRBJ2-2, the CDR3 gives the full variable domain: DGGITQSPKYLFRKEGQNVTLSCEQNLNHDAMYWYRQDPGQGLRLIYYSQIVNDFQKGDIAEGYSVSREKKESFPLTVTSAQKNPTAFYLCATMKPQAGELFFGEGSRLTVL.

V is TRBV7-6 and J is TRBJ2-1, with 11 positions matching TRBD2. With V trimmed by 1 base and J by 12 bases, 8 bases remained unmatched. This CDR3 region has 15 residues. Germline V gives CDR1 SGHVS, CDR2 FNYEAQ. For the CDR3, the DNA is TGTGCCAGCAGCTTAGAAACTAGCGGGGGCAGCGGGCAGTTCTTC. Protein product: CASSLETSGGSGQFF.

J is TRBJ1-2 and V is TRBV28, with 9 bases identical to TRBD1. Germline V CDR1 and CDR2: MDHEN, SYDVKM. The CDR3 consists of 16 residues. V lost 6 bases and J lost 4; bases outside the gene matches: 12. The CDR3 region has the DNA TGTGCCAGCAGCCCACCTAACAGGGGGCGCGGCTATGGCTACACCTTC. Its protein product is CASSPPNRGRGYGYTF.

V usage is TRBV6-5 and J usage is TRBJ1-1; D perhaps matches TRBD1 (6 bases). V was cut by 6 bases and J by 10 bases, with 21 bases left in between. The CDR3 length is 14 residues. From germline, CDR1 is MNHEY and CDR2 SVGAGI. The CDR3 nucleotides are TGTGCCAGCAGCTACAGCACCCAGGGGCTTGGAGCTTTCTTT. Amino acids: CASSYSTQGLGAFF.

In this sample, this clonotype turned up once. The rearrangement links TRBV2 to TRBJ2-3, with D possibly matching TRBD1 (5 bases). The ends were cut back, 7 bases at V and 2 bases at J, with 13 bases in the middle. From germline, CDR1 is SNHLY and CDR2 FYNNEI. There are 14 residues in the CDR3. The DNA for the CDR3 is TGTGCCAGCAAGGACAAGAGCCACACAGATACGCAGTATTTT. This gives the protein CASKDKSHTDTQYF.

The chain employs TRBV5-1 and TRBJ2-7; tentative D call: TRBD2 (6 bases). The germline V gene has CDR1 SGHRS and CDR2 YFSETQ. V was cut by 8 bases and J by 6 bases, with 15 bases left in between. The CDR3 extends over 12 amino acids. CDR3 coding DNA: TGCGCCAGTCGGGGGACTCTTATCGAGCAGTACTTC. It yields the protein CASRGTLIEQYF.

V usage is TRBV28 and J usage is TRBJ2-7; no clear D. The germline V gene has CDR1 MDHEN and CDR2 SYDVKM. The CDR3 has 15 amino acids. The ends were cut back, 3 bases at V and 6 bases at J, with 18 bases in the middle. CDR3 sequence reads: CASSFGGSPLSEQYF. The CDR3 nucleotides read TGTGCCAGCAGTTTTGGTGGATCTCCACTATCCGAGCAGTACTTC.

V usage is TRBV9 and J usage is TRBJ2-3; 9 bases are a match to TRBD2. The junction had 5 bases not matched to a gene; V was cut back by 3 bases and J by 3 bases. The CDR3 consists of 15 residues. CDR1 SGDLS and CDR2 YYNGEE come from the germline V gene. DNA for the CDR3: TGTGCCAGCAGCGCGAGCGGGAGGAAAACAGATACGCAGTATTTT. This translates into CASSASGRKTDTQYF. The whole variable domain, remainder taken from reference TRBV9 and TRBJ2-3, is DSGVTQTPKHLITATGQRVTLRCSPRSGDLSVYWYQQSLDQGLQFLIQYYNGEERAKGNILERFSAQQFPDLHSELNLSSLELGDSALYFCASSASGRKTDTQYFGPGTRLTVL.

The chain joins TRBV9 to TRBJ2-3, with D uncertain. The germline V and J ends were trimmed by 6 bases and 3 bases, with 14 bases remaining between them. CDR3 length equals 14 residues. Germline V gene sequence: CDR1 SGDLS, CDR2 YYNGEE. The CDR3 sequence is CASTMGGGTDTQYF. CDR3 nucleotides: TGTGCCAGCACCATGGGTGGTGGTACAGATACGCAGTATTTT.

The CDR3 DNA reads TGCAGTGCCACTATCCCCGGGGCTAGGACTGAAGCTTTCTTT. Its protein is CSATIPGARTEAFF. This chain links TRBV20-1 with TRBJ1-1; D perhaps matches TRBD1 (5 bases). V lost 6 bases, J lost 5 bases, and 19 bases lay in between. Per the germline V gene, CDR1 is DFQATT and CDR2 is SNEGSKA (reference sequence). The CDR3 runs to 14 residues.

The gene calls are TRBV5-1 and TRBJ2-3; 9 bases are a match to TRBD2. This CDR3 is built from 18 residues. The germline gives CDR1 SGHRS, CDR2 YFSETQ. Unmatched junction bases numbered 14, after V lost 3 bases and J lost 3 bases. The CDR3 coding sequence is TGCGCCAGCAGCTCGCTTTGGGGAGGGACTAGCCCGACAGATACGCAGTATTTT. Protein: CASSSLWGGTSPTDTQYF.

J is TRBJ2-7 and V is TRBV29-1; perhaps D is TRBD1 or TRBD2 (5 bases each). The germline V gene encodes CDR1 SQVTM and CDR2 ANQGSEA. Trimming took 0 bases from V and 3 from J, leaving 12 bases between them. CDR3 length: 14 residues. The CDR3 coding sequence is TGCAGCGTTGAAGATCAGGGAGACAGCTACGAGCAGTACTTC. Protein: CSVEDQGDSYEQYF.

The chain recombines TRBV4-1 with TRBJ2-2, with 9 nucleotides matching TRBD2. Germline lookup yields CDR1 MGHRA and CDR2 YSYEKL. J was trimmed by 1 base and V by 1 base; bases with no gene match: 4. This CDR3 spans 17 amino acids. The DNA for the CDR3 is TGCGCCAGCAGCCAAGGGGAGCGGGAGGTGAACACCGGGGAGCTGTTTTTT. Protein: CASSQGEREVNTGELFF.

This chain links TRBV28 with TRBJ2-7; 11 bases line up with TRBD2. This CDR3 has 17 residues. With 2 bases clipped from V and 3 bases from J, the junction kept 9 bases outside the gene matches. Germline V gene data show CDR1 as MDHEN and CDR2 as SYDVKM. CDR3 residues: CASSLLALAGGSYEQYF. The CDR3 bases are TGTGCCAGCAGTTTACTGGCATTAGCGGGAGGGAGCTACGAGCAGTACTTC.

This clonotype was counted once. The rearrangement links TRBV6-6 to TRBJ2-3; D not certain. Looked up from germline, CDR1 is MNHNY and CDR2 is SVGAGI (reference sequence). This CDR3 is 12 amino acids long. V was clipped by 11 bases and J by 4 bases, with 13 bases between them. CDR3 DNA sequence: TGTGCCTGCCGAGTTGGTCCAGATACGCAGTATTTT. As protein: CACRVGPDTQYF.

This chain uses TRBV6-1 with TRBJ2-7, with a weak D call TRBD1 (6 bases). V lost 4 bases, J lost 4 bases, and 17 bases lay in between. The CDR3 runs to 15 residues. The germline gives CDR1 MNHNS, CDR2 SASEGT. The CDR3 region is CASSVDSTGSYEQYF. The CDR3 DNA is TGTGCCAGCAGTGTCGACTCGACAGGTTCGTACGAGCAGTACTTC.